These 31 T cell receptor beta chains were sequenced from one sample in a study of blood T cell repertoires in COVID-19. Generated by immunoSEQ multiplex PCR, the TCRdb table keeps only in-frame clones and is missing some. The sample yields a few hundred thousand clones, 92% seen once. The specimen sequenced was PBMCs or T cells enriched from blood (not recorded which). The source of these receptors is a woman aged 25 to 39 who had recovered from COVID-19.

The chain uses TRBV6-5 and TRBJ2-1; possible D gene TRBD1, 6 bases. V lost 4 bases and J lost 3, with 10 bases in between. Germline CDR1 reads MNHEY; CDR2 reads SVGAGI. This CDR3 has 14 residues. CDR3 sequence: CASSLRDIYNEQFF. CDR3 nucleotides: TGTGCCAGCAGTTTACGGGACATCTACAATGAGCAGTTCTTC.

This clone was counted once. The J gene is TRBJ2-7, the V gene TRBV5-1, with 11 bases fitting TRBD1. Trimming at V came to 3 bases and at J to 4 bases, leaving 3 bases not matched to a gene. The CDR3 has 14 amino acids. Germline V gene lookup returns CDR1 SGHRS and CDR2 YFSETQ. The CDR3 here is CASSSGTGGYEQYF. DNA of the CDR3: TGCGCCAGCAGCTCGGGGACAGGGGGTTACGAGCAGTACTTC.

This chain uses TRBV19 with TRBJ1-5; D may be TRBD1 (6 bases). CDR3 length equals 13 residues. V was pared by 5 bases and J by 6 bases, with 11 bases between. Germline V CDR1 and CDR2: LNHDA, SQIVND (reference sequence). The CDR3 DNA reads TGTGCCAGTAGTTTCACAGGGAGTCAGCCCCAGCATTTT. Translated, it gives CASSFTGSQPQHF.

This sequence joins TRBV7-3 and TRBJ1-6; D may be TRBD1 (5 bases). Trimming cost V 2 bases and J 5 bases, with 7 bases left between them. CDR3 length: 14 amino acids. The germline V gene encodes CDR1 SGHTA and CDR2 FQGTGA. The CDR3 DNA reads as TGTGCCAGCAGCTTAGGGACTAATAATTCACCCCTCCACTTT. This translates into CASSLGTNNSPLHF.

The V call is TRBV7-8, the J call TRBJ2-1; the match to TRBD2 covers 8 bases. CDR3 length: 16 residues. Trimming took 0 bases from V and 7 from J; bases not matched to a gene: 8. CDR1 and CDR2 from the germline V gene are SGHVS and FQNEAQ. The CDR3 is CASSLAPAGVWNEQFF. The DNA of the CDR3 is TGTGCCAGCAGCTTAGCTCCAGCGGGGGTTTGGAATGAGCAGTTCTTC.

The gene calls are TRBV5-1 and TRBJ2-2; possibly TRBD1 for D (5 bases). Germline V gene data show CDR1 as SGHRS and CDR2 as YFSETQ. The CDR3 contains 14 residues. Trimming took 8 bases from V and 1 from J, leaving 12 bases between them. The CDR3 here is CASSTQGNTGELFF. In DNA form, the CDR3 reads TGCGCCAGTAGCACCCAGGGGAACACCGGGGAGCTGTTTTTT.

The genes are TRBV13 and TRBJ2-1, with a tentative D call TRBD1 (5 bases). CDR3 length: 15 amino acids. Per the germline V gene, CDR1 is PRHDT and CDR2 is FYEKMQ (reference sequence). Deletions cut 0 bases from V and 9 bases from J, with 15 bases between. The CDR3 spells CASSLGGAPFSEQFF. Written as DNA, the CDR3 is TGTGCCAGCAGCTTAGGAGGGGCACCCTTCTCTGAGCAGTTCTTC.

CDR3 residues: CASSGGGSHSPLHF. The CDR3 DNA sequence: TGTGCCAGCAGTGGAGGGGGATCCCATTCACCCCTCCACTTT. V is TRBV6-1 and J is TRBJ1-6, with a weak D call TRBD1 (6 bases). The V end was cut by 4 bases, the J end by 8 bases, with 12 bases between. Germline V gene lookup returns CDR1 MNHNS and CDR2 SASEGT. There are 14 residues in the CDR3.

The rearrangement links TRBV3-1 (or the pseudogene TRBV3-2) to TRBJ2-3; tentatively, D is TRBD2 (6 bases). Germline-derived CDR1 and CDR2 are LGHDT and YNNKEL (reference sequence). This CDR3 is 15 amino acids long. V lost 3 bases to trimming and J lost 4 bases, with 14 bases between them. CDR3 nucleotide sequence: TGTGCCAGCAGCCAGGGTTGGACTACCCCAGATACGCAGTATTTT. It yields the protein CASSQGWTTPDTQYF.

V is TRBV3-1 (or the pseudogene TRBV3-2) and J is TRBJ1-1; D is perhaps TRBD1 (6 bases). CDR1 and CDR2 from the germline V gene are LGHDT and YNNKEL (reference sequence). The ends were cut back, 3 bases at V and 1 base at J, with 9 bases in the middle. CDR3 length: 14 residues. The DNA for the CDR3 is TGTGCCAGCAGCCACCTGGACAGGAACACTGAAGCTTTCTTT. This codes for CASSHLDRNTEAFF.

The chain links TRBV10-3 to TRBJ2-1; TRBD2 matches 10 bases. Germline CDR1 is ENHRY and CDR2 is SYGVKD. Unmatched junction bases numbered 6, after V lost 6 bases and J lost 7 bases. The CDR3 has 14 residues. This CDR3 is CAIRSGRAGNEQFF. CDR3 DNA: TGTGCCATCAGGAGCGGGAGGGCGGGAAATGAGCAGTTCTTC.

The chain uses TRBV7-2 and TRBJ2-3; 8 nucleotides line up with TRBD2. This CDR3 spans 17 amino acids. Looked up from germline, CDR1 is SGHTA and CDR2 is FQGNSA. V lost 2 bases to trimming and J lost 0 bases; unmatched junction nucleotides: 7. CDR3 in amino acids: CASSLRRRGASTDTQYF. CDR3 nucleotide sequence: TGTGCCAGCAGCTTAAGGAGGCGGGGGGCTAGCACAGATACGCAGTATTTT.

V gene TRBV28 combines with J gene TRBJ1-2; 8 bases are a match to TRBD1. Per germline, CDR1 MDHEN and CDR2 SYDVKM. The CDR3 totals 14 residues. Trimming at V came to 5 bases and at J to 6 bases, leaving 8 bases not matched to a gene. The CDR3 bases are TGTGCCAGCAGTCTACAGGGGGGAGGGGATGGCTACACCTTC. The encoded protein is CASSLQGGGDGYTF.

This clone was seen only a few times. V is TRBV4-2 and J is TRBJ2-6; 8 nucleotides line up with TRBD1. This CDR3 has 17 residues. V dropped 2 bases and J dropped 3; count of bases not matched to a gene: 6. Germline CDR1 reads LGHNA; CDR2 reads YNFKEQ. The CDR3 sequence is CASSQSDRGGGANVLTF. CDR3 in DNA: TGTGCCAGCAGCCAAAGTGACAGGGGCGGTGGGGCCAACGTCCTGACTTTC.

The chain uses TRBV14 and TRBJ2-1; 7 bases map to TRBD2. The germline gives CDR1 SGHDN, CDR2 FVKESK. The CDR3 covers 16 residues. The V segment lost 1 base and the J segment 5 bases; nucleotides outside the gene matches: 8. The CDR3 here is CASSQGRGSYNNEQFF. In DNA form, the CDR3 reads TGTGCCAGCAGCCAAGGTCGCGGGAGTTATAACAATGAGCAGTTCTTC.

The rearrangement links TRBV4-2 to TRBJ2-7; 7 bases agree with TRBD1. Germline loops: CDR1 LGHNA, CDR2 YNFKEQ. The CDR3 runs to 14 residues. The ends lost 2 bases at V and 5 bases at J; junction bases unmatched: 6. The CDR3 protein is CASSQPQGTHEQYF. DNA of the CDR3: TGTGCCAGCAGCCAACCACAGGGGACCCACGAGCAGTACTTC.

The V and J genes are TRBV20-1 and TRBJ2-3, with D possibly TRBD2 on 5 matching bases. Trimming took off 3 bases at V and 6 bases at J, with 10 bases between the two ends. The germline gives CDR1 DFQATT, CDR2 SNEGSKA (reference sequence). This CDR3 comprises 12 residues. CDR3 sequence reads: CSASRRIDTQYF. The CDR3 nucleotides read TGCAGTGCTAGTAGGAGGATCGATACGCAGTATTTT.

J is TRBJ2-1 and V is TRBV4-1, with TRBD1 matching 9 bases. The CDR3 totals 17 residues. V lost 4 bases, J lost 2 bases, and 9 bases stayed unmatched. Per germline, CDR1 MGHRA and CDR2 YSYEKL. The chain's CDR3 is CASSPLGQGVTYNEQFF. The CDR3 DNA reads TGCGCCAGCAGCCCCTTGGGACAGGGAGTCACCTACAATGAGCAGTTCTTC.

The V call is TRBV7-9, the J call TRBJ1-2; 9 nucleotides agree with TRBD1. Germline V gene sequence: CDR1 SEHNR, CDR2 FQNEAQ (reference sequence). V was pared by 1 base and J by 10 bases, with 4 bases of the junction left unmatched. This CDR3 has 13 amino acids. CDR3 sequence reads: CASSLGTGDTYTF. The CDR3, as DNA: TGTGCCAGCAGCTTAGGGACAGGGGACACCTACACCTTC.

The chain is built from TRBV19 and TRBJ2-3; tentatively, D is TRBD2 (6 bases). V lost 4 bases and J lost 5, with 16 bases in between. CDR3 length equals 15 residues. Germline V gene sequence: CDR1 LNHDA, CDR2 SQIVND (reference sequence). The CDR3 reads CASSSPNGGIDTQYF. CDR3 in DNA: TGTGCCAGTAGTAGCCCTAACGGGGGTATAGATACGCAGTATTTT.

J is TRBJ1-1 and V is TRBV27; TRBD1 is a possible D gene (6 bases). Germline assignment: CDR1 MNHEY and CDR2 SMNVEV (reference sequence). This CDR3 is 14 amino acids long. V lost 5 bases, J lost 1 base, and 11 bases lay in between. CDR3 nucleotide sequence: TGTGCCAGCAGTGTCCAGGGGCGGAACACTGAAGCTTTCTTT. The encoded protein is CASSVQGRNTEAFF.

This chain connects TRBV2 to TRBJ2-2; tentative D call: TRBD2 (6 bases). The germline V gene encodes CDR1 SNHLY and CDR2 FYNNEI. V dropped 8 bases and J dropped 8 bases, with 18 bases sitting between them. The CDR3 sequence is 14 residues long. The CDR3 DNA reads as TGTGCCAGCGGAGGAGGGTCTTCGTGGGGGGAGCTGTTTTTT. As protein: CASGGGSSWGELFF.

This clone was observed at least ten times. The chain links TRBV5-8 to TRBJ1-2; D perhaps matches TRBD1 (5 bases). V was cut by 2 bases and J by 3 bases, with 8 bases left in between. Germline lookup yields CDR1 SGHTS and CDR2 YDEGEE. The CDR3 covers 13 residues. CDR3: CASSLGDYYGYTF. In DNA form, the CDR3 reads TGTGCCAGCAGCTTAGGGGATTACTATGGCTACACCTTC. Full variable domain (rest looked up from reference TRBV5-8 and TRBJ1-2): EAGVTQSPTHLIKTRGQQATLRCSPISGHTSVYWYQQALGLGLQFLLWYDEGEERNRGNFPPRFSGRQFPNYSSELNVNALELEDSALYLCASSLGDYYGYTFGSGTRLTVV.

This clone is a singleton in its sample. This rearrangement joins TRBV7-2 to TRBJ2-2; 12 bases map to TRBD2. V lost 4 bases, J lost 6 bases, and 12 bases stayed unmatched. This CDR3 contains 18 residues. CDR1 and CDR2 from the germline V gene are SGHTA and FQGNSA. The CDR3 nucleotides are TGTGCCAGCAGCTCAAGGACTAGCGGGGAAACTGTCCCCGGGGAGCTGTTTTTT. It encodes CASSSRTSGETVPGELFF.

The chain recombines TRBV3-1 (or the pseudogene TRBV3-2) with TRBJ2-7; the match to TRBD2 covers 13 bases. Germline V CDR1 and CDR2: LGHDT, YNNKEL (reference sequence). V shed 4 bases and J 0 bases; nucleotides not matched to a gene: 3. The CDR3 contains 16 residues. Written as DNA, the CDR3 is TGTGCCAGCAGCCCCGGACTAGCGGGGGACTCCTACGAGCAGTACTTC. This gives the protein CASSPGLAGDSYEQYF.

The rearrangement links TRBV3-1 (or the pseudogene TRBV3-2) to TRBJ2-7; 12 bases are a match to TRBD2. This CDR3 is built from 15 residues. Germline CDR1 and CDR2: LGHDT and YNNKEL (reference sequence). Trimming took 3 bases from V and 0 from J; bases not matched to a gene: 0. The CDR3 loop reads CASSQTSGSSYEQYF. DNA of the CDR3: TGTGCCAGCAGCCAGACTAGCGGGAGCTCCTACGAGCAGTACTTC.

The CDR3 region is CASSLFGQGPYYGYTF. CDR3 bases: TGCGCCAGCAGTCTCTTCGGACAGGGCCCTTACTATGGCTACACCTTC. V gene TRBV23-1 combines with J gene TRBJ1-2, with 8 bases fitting TRBD1. TRBV23-1 is sorted into the ORF group, with uncertain function. J gave up 3 bases and V 4 bases, and 10 bases lay outside the gene matches. The length of the CDR3 is 16 residues.

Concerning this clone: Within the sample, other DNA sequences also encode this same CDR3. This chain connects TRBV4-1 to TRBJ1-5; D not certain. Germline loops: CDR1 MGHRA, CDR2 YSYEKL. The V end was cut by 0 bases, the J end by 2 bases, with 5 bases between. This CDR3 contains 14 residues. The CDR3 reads CASSQDSGNQPQHF. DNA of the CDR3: TGCGCCAGCAGCCAAGACTCGGGCAATCAGCCCCAGCATTTT.

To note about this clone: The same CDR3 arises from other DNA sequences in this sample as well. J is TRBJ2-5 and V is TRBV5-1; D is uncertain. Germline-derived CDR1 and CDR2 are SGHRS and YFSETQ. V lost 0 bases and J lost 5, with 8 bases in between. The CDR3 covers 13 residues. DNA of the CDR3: TGCGCCAGCAGCTTGGGTTCCGGGGAGACCCAGTACTTC. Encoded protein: CASSLGSGETQYF.

The CDR3 reads CASSDGVAPSSYEQYF. CDR3 nucleotide sequence: TGTGCCAGCAGCGATGGGGTAGCGCCAAGCTCCTACGAGCAGTACTTC. V usage is TRBV2 and J usage is TRBJ2-7; tentative D call: TRBD2 (5 bases). CDR1 and CDR2 (germline): SNHLY, FYNNEI. The ends were cut back, 6 bases at V and 0 bases at J, with 18 bases in the middle. The CDR3 has 16 residues.

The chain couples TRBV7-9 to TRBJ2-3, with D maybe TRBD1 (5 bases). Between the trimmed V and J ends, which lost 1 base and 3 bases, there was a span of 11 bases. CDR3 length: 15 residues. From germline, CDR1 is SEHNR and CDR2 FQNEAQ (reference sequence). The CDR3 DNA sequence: TGTGCCAGCAGCTTAGTGCCCCAGGGTACAGATACGCAGTATTTT. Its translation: CASSLVPQGTDTQYF.